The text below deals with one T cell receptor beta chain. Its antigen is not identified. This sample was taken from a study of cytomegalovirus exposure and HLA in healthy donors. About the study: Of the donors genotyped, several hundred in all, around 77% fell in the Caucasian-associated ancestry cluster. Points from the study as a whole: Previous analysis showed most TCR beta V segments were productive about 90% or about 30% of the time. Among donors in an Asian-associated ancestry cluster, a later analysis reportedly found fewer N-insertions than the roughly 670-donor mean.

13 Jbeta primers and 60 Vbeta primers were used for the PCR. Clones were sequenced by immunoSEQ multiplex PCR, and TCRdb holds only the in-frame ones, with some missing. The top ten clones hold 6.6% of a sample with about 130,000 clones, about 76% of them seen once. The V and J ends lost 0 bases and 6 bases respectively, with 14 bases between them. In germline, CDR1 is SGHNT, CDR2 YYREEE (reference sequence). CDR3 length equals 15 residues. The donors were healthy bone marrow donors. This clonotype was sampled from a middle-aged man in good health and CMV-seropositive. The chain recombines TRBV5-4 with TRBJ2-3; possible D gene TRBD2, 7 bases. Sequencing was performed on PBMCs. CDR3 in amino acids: CASSLEGGRPDTQYF. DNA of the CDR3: TGTGCCAGCAGCTTGGAGGGGGGGCGGCCCGATACGCAGTATTTT.